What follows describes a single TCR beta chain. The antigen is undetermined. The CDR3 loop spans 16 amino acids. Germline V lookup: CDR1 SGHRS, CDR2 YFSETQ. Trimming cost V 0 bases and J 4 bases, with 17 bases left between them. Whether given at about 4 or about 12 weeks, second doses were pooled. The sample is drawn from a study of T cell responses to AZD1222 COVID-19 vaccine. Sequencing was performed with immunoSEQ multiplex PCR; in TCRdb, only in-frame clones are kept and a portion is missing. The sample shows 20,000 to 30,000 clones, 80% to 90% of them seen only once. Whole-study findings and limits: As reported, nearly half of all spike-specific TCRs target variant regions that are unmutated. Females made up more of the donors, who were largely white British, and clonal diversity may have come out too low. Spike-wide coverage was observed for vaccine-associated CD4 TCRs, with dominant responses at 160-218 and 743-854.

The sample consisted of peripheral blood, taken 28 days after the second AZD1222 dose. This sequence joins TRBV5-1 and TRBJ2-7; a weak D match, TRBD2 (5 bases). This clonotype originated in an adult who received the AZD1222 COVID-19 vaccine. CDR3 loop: CASSLGLGSRMYEQYF. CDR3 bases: TGCGCCAGCAGCTTGGGTCTGGGGAGTCGGATGTACGAGCAGTACTTC.